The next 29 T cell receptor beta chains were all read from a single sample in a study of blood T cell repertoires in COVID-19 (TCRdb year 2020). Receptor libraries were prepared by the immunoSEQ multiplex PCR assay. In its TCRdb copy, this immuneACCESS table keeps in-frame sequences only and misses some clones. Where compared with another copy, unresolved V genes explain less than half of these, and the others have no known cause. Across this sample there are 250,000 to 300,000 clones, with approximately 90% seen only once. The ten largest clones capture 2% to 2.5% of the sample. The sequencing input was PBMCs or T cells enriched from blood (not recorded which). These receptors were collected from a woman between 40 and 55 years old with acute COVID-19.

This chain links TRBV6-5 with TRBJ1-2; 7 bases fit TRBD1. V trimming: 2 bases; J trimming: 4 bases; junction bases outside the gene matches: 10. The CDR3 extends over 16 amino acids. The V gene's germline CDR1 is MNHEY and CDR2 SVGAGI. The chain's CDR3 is CASSYNHLRQGYGYTF. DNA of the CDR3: TGTGCCAGCAGTTACAACCACCTAAGACAGGGCTATGGCTACACCTTC.

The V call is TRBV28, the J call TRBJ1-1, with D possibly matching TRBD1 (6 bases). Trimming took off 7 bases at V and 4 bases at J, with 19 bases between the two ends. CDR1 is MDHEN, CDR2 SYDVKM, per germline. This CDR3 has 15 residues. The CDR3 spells CASNLAGAKGTEAFF. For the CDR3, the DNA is TGTGCCAGCAACCTAGCGGGGGCGAAGGGCACTGAAGCTTTCTTT.

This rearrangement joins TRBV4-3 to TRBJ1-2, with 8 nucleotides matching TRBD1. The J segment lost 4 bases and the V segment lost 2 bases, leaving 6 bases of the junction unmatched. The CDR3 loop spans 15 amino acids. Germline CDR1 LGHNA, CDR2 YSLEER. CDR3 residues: CASSQSRTGTYGYTF. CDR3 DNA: TGCGCCAGCAGCCAATCACGGACAGGGACCTATGGCTACACCTTC.

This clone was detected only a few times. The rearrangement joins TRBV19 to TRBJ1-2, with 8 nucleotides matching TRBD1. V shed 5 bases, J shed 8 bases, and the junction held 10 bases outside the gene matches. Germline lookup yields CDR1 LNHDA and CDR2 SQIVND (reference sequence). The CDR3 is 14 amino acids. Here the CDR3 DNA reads TGTGCCAGTAGTCGCACGGGACAGGTTCGGGGCTACACCTTC. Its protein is CASSRTGQVRGYTF.

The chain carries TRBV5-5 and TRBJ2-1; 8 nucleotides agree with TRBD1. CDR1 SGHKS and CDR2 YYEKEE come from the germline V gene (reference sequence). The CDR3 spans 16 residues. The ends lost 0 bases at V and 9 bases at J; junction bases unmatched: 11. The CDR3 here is CASSLDRGTLTREQFF. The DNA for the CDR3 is TGTGCCAGCAGCTTGGACAGGGGGACCCTTACGCGTGAGCAGTTCTTC.

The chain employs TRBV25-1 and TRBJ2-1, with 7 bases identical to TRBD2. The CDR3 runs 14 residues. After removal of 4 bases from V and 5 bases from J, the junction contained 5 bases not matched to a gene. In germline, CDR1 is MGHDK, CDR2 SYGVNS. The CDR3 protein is CASSGLAENNEQFF. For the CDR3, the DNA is TGTGCCAGCAGTGGCCTAGCGGAGAACAATGAGCAGTTCTTC.

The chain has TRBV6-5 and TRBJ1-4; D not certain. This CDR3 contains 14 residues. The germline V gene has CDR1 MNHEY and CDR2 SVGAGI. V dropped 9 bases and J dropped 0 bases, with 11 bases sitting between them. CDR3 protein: CASRTLATNEKLFF. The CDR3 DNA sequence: TGTGCCAGTCGGACTCTTGCAACTAATGAAAAACTGTTTTTT.

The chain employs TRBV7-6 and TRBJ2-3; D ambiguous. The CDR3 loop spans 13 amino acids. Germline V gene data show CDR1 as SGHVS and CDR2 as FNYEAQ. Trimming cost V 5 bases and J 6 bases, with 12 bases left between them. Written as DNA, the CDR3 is TGTGCCAGCAGCAACACATACATGGATACGCAGTATTTT. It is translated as CASSNTYMDTQYF.

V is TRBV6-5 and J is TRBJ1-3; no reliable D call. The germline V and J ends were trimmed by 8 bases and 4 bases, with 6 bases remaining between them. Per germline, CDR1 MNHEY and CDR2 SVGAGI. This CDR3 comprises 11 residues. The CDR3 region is CASREGNTIYF. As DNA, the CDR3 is TGTGCCAGCCGAGAAGGAAACACCATATATTTT.

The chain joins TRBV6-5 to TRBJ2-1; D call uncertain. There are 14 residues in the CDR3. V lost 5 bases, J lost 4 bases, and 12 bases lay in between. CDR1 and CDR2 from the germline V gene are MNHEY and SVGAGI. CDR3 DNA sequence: TGTGCCAGCAGTCAGACTTTCGGGTACAATGAGCAGTTCTTC. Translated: CASSQTFGYNEQFF.

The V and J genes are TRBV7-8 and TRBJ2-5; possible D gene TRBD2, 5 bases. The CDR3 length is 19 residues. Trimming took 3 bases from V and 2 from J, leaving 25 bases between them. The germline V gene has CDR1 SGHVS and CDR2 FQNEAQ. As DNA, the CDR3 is TGTGCCAGCAGCTTGCCACTGGGGAAGCGGAGCCCACTTCAAGAGACCCAGTACTTC. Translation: CASSLPLGKRSPLQETQYF.

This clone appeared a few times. CDR3 protein: CASPPGSFVNGELFF. The CDR3 coding sequence is TGTGCCAGCCCCCCCGGGAGCTTTGTCAACGGGGAGCTGTTTTTT. This sequence joins TRBV7-9 and TRBJ2-2; possibly TRBD2 for D (6 bases). The ends were cut back, 8 bases at V and 7 bases at J, with 20 bases in the middle. The CDR3 consists of 15 residues. CDR1 and CDR2 (germline): SEHNR, FQNEAQ (reference sequence).

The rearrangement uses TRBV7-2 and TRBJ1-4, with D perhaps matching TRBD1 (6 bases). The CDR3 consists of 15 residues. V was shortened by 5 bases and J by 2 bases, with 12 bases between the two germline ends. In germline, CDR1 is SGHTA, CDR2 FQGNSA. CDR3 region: CASSPGQKTNEKLFF. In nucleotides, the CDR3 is TGTGCCAGCAGCCCCGGACAGAAGACTAATGAAAAACTGTTTTTT.

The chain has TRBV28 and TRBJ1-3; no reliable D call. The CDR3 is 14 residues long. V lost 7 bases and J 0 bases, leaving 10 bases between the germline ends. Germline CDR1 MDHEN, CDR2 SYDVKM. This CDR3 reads CASTTGGSGNTIYF. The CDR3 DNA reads TGTGCCAGCACCACCGGTGGCTCTGGAAACACCATATATTTT.

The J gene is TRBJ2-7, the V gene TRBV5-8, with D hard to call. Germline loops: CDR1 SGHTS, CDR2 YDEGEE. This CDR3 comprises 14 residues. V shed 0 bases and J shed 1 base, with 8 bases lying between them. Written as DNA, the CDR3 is TGTGCCAGCAGCTTGGACCAGCGTTCCTACGAGCAGTACTTC. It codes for CASSLDQRSYEQYF.

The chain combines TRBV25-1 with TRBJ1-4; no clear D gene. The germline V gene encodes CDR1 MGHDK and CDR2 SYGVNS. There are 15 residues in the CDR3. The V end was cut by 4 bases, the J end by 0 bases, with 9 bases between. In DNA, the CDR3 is TGTGCCAGCAGTGTCGTGTCTGCAACTAATGAAAAACTGTTTTTT. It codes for CASSVVSATNEKLFF.

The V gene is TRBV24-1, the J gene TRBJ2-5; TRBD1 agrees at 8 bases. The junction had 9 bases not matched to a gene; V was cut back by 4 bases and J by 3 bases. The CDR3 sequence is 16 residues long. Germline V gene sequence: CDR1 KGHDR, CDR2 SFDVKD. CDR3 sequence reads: CATSEARQGKKETQYF. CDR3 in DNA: TGTGCCACCAGTGAGGCCCGACAGGGGAAAAAAGAGACCCAGTACTTC.

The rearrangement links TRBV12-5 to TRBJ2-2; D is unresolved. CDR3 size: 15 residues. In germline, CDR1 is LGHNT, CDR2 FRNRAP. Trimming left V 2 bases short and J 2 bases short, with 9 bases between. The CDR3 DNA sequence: TGTGCTAGTGGTTTGTCCGGTCCCAACACCGGGGAGCTGTTTTTT. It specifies CASGLSGPNTGELFF.

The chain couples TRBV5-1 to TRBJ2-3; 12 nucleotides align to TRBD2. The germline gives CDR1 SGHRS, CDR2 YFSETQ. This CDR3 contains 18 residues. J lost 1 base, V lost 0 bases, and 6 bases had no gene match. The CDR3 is CASSLGPRTSGGTDTQYF. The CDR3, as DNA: TGCGCCAGCAGCTTGGGACCCCGGACTAGCGGGGGCACAGATACGCAGTATTTT.

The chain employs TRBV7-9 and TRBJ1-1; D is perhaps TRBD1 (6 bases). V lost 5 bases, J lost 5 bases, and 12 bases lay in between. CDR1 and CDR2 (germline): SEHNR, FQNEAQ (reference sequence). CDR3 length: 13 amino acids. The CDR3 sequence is CASSLQGWTEAFF. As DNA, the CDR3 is TGTGCCAGCAGCCTTCAGGGGTGGACTGAAGCTTTCTTT.

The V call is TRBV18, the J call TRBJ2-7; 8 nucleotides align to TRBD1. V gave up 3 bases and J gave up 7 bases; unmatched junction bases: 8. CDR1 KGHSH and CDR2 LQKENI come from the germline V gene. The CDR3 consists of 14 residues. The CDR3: CASSPTQGAREQYF. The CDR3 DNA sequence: TGTGCCAGCTCACCTACGCAGGGGGCTAGGGAGCAGTACTTC.

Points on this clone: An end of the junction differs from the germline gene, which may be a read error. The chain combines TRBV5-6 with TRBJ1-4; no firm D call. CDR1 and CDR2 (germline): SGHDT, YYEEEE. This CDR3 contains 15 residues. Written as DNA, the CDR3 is TGTGCCAGCAGATTGGCGGCAGGCTCAAATGAAAAACTGTTTTTT. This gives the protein CASRLAAGSNEKLFF.

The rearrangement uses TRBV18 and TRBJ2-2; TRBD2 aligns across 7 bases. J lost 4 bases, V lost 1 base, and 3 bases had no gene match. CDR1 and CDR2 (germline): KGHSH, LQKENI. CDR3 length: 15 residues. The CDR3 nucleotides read TGTGCCAGCTCACCACGGGAGGGCCGCACCGGGGAGCTGTTTTTT. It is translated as CASSPREGRTGELFF. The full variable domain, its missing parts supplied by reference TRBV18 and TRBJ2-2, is NAGVMQNPRHLVRRRGQEARLRCSPMKGHSHVYWYRQLPEEGLKFMVYLQKENIIDESGMPKERFSAEFPKEGPSILRIQQVVRGDSAAYFCASSPREGRTGELFFGEGSRLTVL.

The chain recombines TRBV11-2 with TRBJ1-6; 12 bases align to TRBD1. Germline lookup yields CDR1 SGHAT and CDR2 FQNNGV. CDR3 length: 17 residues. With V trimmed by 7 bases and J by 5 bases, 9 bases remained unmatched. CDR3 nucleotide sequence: TGTGCCAGCACCCAACGGGGACAGGGGGCCAATAATTCACCCCTCCACTTT. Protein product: CASTQRGQGANNSPLHF.

The CDR3: CASTLQATKDSPLHF. For the CDR3, the DNA is TGTGCCAGTACTTTACAGGCCACGAAAGATTCACCCCTCCACTTT. The gene calls are TRBV19 and TRBJ1-6; D possibly corresponds to TRBD1 (5 bases). Per germline, CDR1 LNHDA and CDR2 SQIVND (reference sequence). The CDR3 loop spans 15 amino acids. Trimming left V 7 bases short and J 8 bases short, with 18 bases between. Full variable domain (rest looked up from reference TRBV19 and TRBJ1-6): DGGITQSPKYLFRKEGQNVTLSCEQNLNHDAMYWYRQDPGQGLRLIYYSQIVNDFQKGDIAEGYSVSREKKESFPLTVTSAQKNPTAFYLCASTLQATKDSPLHFGNGTRLTVT.

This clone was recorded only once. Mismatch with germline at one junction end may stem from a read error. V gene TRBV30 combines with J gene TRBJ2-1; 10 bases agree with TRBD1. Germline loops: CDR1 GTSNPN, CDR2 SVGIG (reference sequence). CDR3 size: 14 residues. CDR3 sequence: CAWMRDRGGNAQFF. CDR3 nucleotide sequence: TGTGCCTGGATGCGGGACAGGGGAGGAAATGCGCAGTTCTTC. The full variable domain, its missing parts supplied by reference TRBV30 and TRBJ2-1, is SQTIHQWPATLVQPVGSPLSLECTVEGTSNPNLYWYRQAAGRGLQLLFYSVGIGQISSEVPQNLSASRPQDRQFILSSKKLLLSDSGFYLCAWMRDRGGNAQFFGPGTRLTVL.

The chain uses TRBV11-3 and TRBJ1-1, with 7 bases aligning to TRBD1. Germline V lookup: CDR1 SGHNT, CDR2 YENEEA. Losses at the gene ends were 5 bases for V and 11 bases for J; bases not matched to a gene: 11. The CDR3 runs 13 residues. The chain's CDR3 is CASSQGGLLEAFF. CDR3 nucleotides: TGTGCCAGCAGCCAGGGGGGCCTTTTGGAGGCTTTCTTT.

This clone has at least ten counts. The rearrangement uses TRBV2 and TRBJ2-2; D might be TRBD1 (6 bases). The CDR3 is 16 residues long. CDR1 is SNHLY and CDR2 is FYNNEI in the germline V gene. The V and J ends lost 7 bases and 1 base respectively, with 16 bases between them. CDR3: CASTSPGQRNTGELFF. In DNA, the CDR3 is TGTGCCAGCACTTCACCCGGACAGAGGAACACCGGGGAGCTGTTTTTT.

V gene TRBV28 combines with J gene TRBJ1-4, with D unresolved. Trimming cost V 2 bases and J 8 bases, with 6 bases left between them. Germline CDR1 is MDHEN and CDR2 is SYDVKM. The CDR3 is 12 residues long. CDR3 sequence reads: CASSLLAEKLFF. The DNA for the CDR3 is TGTGCCAGCAGTTTACTGGCCGAAAAACTGTTTTTT.